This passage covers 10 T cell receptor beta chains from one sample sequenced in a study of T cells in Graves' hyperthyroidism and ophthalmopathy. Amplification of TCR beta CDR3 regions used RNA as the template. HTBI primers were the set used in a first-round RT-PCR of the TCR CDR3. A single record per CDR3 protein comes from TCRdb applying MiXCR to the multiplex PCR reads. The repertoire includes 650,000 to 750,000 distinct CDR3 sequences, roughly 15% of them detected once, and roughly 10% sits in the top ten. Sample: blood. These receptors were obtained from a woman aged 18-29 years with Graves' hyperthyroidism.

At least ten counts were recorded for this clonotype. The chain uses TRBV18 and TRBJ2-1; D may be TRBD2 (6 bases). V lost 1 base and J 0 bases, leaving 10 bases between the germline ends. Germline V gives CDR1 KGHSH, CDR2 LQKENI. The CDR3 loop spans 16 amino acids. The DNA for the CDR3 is TGTGCCAGCTCACCACGAGTCGGGAGCTCCTACAATGAGCAGTTCTTC. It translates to CASSPRVGSSYNEQFF.

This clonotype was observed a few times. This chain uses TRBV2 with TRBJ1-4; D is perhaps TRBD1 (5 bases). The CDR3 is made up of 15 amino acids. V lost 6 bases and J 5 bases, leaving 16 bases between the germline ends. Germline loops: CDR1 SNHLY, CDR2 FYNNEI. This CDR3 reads CASSSEGITNEKLFF. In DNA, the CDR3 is TGTGCCAGCAGCTCTGAGGGGATTACGAATGAAAAACTGTTTTTT.

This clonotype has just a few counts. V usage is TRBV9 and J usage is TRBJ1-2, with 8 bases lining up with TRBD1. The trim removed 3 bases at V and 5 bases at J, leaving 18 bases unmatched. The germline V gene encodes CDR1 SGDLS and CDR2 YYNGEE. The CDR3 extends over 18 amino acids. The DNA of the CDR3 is TGTGCCAGCAGCGGGGGGAGGACAGGGAACTGGTATGAATATGGCTACACCTTC. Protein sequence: CASSGGRTGNWYEYGYTF.

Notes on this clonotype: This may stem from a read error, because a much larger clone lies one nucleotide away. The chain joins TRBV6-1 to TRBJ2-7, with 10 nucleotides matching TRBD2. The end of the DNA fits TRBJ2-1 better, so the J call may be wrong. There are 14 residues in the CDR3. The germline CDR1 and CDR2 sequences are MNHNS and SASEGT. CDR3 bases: TGTGCCAGCAGCGGACTAGCGGCCCCGTACGAGCAGTTCTTC. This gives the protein CASSGLAAPYEQFF.

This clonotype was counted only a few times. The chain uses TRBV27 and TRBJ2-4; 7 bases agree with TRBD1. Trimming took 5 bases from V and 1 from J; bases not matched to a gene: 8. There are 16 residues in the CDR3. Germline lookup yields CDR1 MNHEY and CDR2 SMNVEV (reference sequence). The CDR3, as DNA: TGTGCCAGCAGTATTAGGGGGCCTCTGGCCAAAAACATTCAGTACTTC. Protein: CASSIRGPLAKNIQYF.

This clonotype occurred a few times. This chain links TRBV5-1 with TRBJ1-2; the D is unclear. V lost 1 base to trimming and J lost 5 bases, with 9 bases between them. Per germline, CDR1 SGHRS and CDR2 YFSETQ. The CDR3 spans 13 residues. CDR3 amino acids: CASSLSQAYGYTF. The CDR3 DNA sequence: TGCGCCAGCAGCTTGTCGCAGGCTTATGGCTACACCTTC.

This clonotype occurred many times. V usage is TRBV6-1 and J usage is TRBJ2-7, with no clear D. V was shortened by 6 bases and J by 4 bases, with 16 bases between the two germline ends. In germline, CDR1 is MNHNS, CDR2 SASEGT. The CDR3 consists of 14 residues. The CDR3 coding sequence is TGTGCCAGCAGCCCAACGGAAGGGATATACGAGCAGTACTTC. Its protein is CASSPTEGIYEQYF.

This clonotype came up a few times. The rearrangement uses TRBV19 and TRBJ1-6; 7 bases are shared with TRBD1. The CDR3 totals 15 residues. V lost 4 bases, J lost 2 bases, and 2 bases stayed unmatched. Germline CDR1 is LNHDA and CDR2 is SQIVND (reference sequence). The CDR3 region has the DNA TGTGCCAGTAGTACGGGGACAGCCTATAATTCACCCCTCCACTTT. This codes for CASSTGTAYNSPLHF.

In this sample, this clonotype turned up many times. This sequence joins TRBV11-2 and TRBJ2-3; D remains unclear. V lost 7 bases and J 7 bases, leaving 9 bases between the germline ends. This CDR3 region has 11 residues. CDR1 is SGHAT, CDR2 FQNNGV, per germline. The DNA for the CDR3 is TGTGCCAGCACCTCTGGGAATACGCAGTATTTT. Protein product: CASTSGNTQYF.

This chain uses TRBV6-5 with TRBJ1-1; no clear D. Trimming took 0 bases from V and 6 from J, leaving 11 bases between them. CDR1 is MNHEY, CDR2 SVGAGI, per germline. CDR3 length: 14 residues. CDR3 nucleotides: TGTGCCAGCAGTTACTCTCCGGGGAGTGCTGAAGCTTTCTTT. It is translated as CASSYSPGSAEAFF.